This TCR beta chain was profiled in a study of cytotoxic CD8 clonotypes in ibrutinib-treated CLL. From germline, CDR1 is MDHEN and CDR2 SYDVKM. This CDR3 is 14 amino acids long. V was cut by 6 bases and J by 4 bases, with 13 bases left in between. About this clone: Its matching antigen is unknown.

General study results and limits: Public clonotypes were seen rarely and were contracted or stable on treatment.

Profiling relied on immunoSEQ multiplex PCR, and the TCRdb table lists in-frame clones only, not all of them. The sample gives about 160,000 clones, under 90% of which show up once; 3.5% to 5.5% is in the top ten. This TCR derives from a human donor with chronic lymphocytic leukemia. The rearrangement joins TRBV28 to TRBJ1-3, with TRBD1 as a possible D gene (6 bases). The source was PBMCs, collected after 24 months of ibrutinib treatment. As DNA, the CDR3 is TGTGCCAGCAGGCTCCGGGACACCGGAAACACCATATATTTT. This sequence encodes CASRLRDTGNTIYF.